This record covers a single TCR beta chain. Clones were read by immunoSEQ multiplex PCR, and TCRdb kept only the in-frame ones, dropping some. The sample consists of about 98,000 clones, 86% of them appearing once. The source of the sample is a study of blood T cell repertoires in COVID-19. Study-wide background: T cells, B-cell-depleted T cells, or PBMCs provided the cDNA or gDNA that served as material.

V was clipped by 4 bases and J by 5 bases, with 17 bases between them. Germline V gene sequence: CDR1 SGHRS, CDR2 YFSETQ. The CDR3 contains 15 residues. The sample consisted of peripheral blood. The TCR comes from a man aged 50 or older with acute or convalescent COVID-19. The V call is TRBV5-1, the J call TRBJ2-3; D might be TRBD2 (7 bases). The CDR3 loop reads CASSPGGDGRDTQYF. The CDR3 bases are TGCGCCAGCAGCCCGGGGGGCGATGGGAGAGATACGCAGTATTTT.